This T cell receptor (beta chain) was sequenced in a study of T-cell memory formation after mild COVID-19. Study-wide points: Second-wave clones that peaked on day 37 lacked confirmed SARS-CoV-2 specificity.

After 5'RACE with constant-segment primers, TCR alpha and TCR beta cDNA libraries carrying sample barcodes and UMIs were obtained. TCRdb re-called the 5' RACE reads through MiXCR, storing one row per CDR3 protein. The repertoire holds fewer than 250,000 distinct CDR3 sequences, with roughly 18% as singletons. V was cut by 9 bases and J by 0 bases, with 9 bases left in between. This CDR3 spans 13 amino acids. The sample holds a few counts of this clonotype. Its specificity is not known. Sequenced input: PBMCs or a T cell subset sorted from them (not recorded which). The chain carries TRBV12-3 or TRBV12-4 and TRBJ1-5, with D possibly TRBD1 on 5 matching bases. The sequence derives from an adult woman who had mild COVID-19 (a few samples of this study predate the infection). Cell type and time point are not known. The CDR3 region has the DNA TGTGCCAGTAGACAGTATAGCAATCAGCCCCAGCATTTT. Protein sequence: CASRQYSNQPQHF.